This T cell receptor (beta chain) was sequenced in a study of metastatic and nonmetastatic thyroid tumors. The wider study: Comparison of repertoires was carried out across blood and tumor or nodule tissue from malignant and benign thyroid patients. Study-wide points: TCR beta diversity was reportedly significantly higher in malignant thyroid tumors than benign nodules, in blood and tumor.

Turning to this clone: Its antigen is undetermined.

TCRdb re-called the PCR reads with MiXCR. The sample consists of roughly 7,000 clones, about two fifths of them appearing once. Thyroid surgery had not been preceded by any treatment in any patient. CDR1 SGHTA and CDR2 FQGNSA come from the germline V gene. V lost 2 bases to trimming and J lost 5 bases, with 16 bases between them. This CDR3 spans 15 amino acids. The V gene is TRBV7-2, the J gene TRBJ2-7; perhaps TRBD2 as D (6 bases). Sequenced material: tumor tissue. The TCR comes from a female donor with papillary thyroid cancer or a benign thyroid nodule (not recorded which). Some clones in this sample may be carry-over from other donors' samples. CDR3 sequence: CASSLSGTGPDEQYF. DNA for the CDR3: TGTGCCAGCAGCTTATCCGGGACTGGGCCCGACGAGCAGTACTTC.